This TCR beta chain was identified during a study of CD8 T cells in ankylosing spondylitis. Study outcomes and limitations: Within ankylosing spondylitis blood, a TCR beta motif made up of eight highly homologous variants appeared to be characteristic. Clones tied to disease were said to be significantly enriched in matched ankylosing spondylitis synovial fluid. Reactive arthritis synovial fluid and blood previously showed some of these motif variants.

This clonotype has at least ten counts. Its antigen is unknown. TCRdb independently ran MiXCR on the 5' RACE reads; one entry per CDR3 protein. The table shows some 46,000 distinct CDR3 sequences, with 9.5% to 11% occurring only once. The CDR3 runs to 17 residues. Germline CDR1 reads SGHRS; CDR2 reads YFSETQ. Trimming took 3 bases from V and 4 from J; bases not matched to a gene: 13. This TCR was sampled from a male donor with ankylosing spondylitis or in good health (not recorded which). The rearrangement uses TRBV5-1 and TRBJ2-1, with 7 bases aligning to TRBD2. The material sequenced was blood, either unsorted or a sorted T cell fraction (not recorded which). The CDR3 region has the DNA TGCGCCAGCAGCTCCTTGGGGGGAGCGGGGAAGTACAATGAGCAGTTCTTC. Translation: CASSSLGGAGKYNEQFF. Full variable domain (remainder filled in from reference TRBV5-1 and TRBJ2-1): KAGVTQTPRYLIKTRGQQVTLSCSPISGHRSVSWYQQTPGQGLQFLFEYFSETQRNKGNFPGRFSGRQFSNSRSEMNVSTLELGDSALYLCASSSLGGAGKYNEQFFGPGTRLTVL.